What follows are 18 T cell receptor beta chains derived from one specimen sequenced in a study of T-cell memory formation after mild COVID-19. MiXCR, applied by TCRdb to the 5' RACE reads, yields one record per CDR3 protein. The sample records around 470,000 distinct CDR3 sequences, over 15% being singletons. The specimen was PBMCs or a T cell subset sorted from them (not recorded which). Receptor source: an adult woman who had mild COVID-19 (a few samples of this study predate the infection). Cell type and time point are not known.

This rearrangement joins TRBV20-1 to TRBJ2-1, with 8 positions matching TRBD1. After removal of 7 bases from V and 4 bases from J, the junction contained 9 bases not matched to a gene. This CDR3 region has 14 residues. CDR1 is DFQATT, CDR2 SNEGSKA, per germline (reference sequence). CDR3 sequence reads: CSVTRGRGYNEQFF. The DNA for the CDR3 is TGCAGTGTCACCAGGGGGCGCGGGTACAATGAGCAGTTCTTC.

This clonotype was picked up a small number of times. The chain is built from TRBV7-2 and TRBJ2-5; 7 positions agree with TRBD2. The CDR3 loop spans 16 amino acids. With V trimmed by 2 bases and J by 2 bases, 8 bases remained unmatched. Germline V gives CDR1 SGHTA, CDR2 FQGNSA. In DNA form, the CDR3 reads TGTGCCAGCAGCTTATGGGCGGGAGAAGGGCAAGAGACCCAGTACTTC. It translates to CASSLWAGEGQETQYF.

The V gene is TRBV24-1, the J gene TRBJ2-3; 9 nucleotides align to TRBD1. Germline lookup yields CDR1 KGHDR and CDR2 SFDVKD. V was clipped by 4 bases and J by 0 bases; unmatched bases: 4. CDR3 length equals 16 residues. The CDR3 spells CATSDHRGRSTDTQYF. In nucleotides, the CDR3 is TGTGCCACCAGTGACCACAGGGGGCGTAGCACAGATACGCAGTATTTT.

The V call is TRBV9, the J call TRBJ2-1; no reliable D call. The CDR3 runs 13 residues. Trimming shortened V by 0 bases and J by 7 bases, and 8 bases separated the two germline ends. Per the germline V gene, CDR1 is SGDLS and CDR2 is YYNGEE. This chain's CDR3 is CASSVELVNEQFF. The CDR3 DNA is TGTGCCAGCAGCGTAGAGCTAGTGAATGAGCAGTTCTTC.

This clonotype was counted only a few times. The rearrangement joins TRBV7-2 to TRBJ2-5, with 9 nucleotides matching TRBD2. The CDR3 is 17 residues long. V was pared by 6 bases and J by 5 bases, with 16 bases of the junction left unmatched. Germline V lookup: CDR1 SGHTA, CDR2 FQGNSA. The CDR3: CASSRLSGRPGRETQYF. CDR3 coding DNA: TGTGCCAGCAGTCGGTTAAGCGGGAGGCCTGGAAGGGAGACCCAGTACTTC.

This clonotype has only a few counts. The rearrangement links TRBV6-6 to TRBJ1-6; 9 bases are a match to TRBD1. Germline-derived CDR1 and CDR2 are MNHNY and SVGAGI (reference sequence). This CDR3 has 14 amino acids. V was clipped by 6 bases and J by 9 bases; unmatched bases: 6. CDR3: CASRPTGGGSPLHF. The CDR3 DNA is TGTGCCAGCAGACCCACAGGGGGCGGTTCACCCCTCCACTTT.

The chain combines TRBV9 with TRBJ2-3; D tentatively reads TRBD1 or TRBD2 (6 bases each). V was clipped by 3 bases and J by 0 bases, with 17 bases between them. The CDR3 covers 17 residues. CDR1 is SGDLS, CDR2 YYNGEE, per germline. CDR3 sequence: CASSGLQGRGSTDTQYF. The CDR3 nucleotides read TGTGCCAGCAGCGGGCTTCAGGGGCGGGGAAGCACAGATACGCAGTATTTT.

V and J are TRBV2 and TRBJ2-7, with 9 bases identical to TRBD1. This CDR3 is 14 amino acids long. Germline trimming cut 8 bases from V and 4 bases from J; bases unmatched to any gene: 9. The germline V gene encodes CDR1 SNHLY and CDR2 FYNNEI. The CDR3 reads CASGRQGGVYEQYF. The CDR3 DNA reads TGTGCCAGCGGACGACAGGGGGGTGTTTACGAGCAGTACTTC.

The chain links TRBV12-3 or TRBV12-4 to TRBJ1-2; tentatively, D is TRBD1 (5 bases). This CDR3 is built from 11 residues. V gave up 6 bases and J gave up 5 bases, with 7 bases separating them. DNA of the CDR3: TGTGCCAGCAGGACAGATTATGGCTACACCTTC. This gives the protein CASRTDYGYTF.

This clonotype has a handful of counts. The chain carries TRBV5-1 and TRBJ2-1, with 9 nucleotides matching TRBD1. The V and J ends lost 4 bases and 5 bases, in that order; junction bases with no gene match: 10. CDR1 and CDR2 from the germline V gene are SGHRS and YFSETQ. This CDR3 spans 16 amino acids. The DNA of the CDR3 is TGCGCCAGCAGCGGGGGCACCGGGACAGGGAACAATGAGCAGTTCTTC. It translates to CASSGGTGTGNNEQFF.

This clonotype has a count of ten or more. The rearrangement joins TRBV5-5 to TRBJ2-2; TRBD2 might be the D (6 bases). The CDR3 runs to 17 residues. Deletions cut 1 base from V and 3 bases from J, with 16 bases between. CDR1 is SGHKS, CDR2 YYEKEE, per germline (reference sequence). In nucleotides, the CDR3 is TGTGCCAGCAGCTTGCCAGTGTGGGGGGTCCACACCGGGGAGCTGTTTTTT. Protein: CASSLPVWGVHTGELFF.

In this sample, this clonotype turned up a few times. This chain joins TRBV12-3 or TRBV12-4 and TRBJ2-5; D is undetermined. The V and J ends lost 6 bases and 1 base respectively, with 12 bases between them. CDR3 length equals 14 residues. The CDR3 DNA follows: TGTGCCAGCAGCGGACGGCGCTTCCAAGAGACCCAGTACTTC. It codes for CASSGRRFQETQYF.

There are a few counts of this clonotype. V usage is TRBV7-9 and J usage is TRBJ1-5; 11 bases match TRBD1. The CDR3 is made up of 18 amino acids. Trimming took 6 bases from V and 1 from J; bases not matched to a gene: 11. Germline V gives CDR1 SEHNR, CDR2 FQNEAQ (reference sequence). The CDR3 DNA reads as TGTGCCAGCAGTTCTGGTCCCGGGACAGGGGGGAGCAATCAGCCCCAGCATTTT. Protein: CASSSGPGTGGSNQPQHF.

The table lists this clonotype with a few counts. The gene calls are TRBV25-1 and TRBJ1-2, with unresolved D. From germline, CDR1 is MGHDK and CDR2 SYGVNS. The CDR3 is 13 amino acids. Deletions cut 6 bases from V and 0 bases from J, with 8 bases between. The CDR3 here is CASRGIANYGYTF. The CDR3 DNA follows: TGTGCCAGCAGGGGGATCGCTAACTATGGCTACACCTTC.

This clonotype was observed a few times. The genes are TRBV3-1 and TRBJ2-1; the D gene is possibly TRBD2 (6 bases). Trimming removed 1 base from V and 2 bases from J, with 9 bases in between. The germline V gene encodes CDR1 LGHDT and CDR2 YNNKEL (reference sequence). The CDR3 extends over 15 amino acids. The DNA for the CDR3 is TGTGCCAGCAGCCAAGTGGGGGGACCCTACAATGAGCAGTTCTTC. This translates into CASSQVGGPYNEQFF.

The chain combines TRBV15 with TRBJ2-1; 13 bases align to TRBD2. J was trimmed by 0 bases and V by 3 bases; bases with no gene match: 11. CDR1 is LNHNV and CDR2 is YYDKDF in the germline V gene (reference sequence). This CDR3 is 20 amino acids long. CDR3 in amino acids: CATSSPGLAGPSYSYNEQFF. CDR3 nucleotide sequence: TGTGCCACCAGCAGCCCGGGACTAGCGGGACCAAGTTACTCCTACAATGAGCAGTTCTTC.

This clonotype was found many times. The chain recombines TRBV12-3 or TRBV12-4 with TRBJ2-7; D perhaps matches TRBD1 (6 bases). The CDR3 spans 14 residues. The V end lost 3 bases, the J end lost 5 bases, and 14 bases lay between the germline ends. This CDR3 is CASSLASGVHEQYF. In DNA, the CDR3 is TGTGCCAGCAGTTTGGCGTCAGGGGTCCACGAGCAGTACTTC.

J is TRBJ2-7 and V is TRBV18; 9 bases fit TRBD2. The CDR3 totals 18 residues. Trimming at V came to 3 bases and at J to 2 bases, leaving 14 bases not matched to a gene. Looked up from germline, CDR1 is KGHSH and CDR2 is LQKENI. CDR3 nucleotides: TGTGCCAGCTCACCGCTTGGGGCTAGCGGGAAGACTACCTACGAGCAGTACTTC. Translating it yields CASSPLGASGKTTYEQYF.